Listed here is a single T cell receptor (beta chain). Its matching antigen is unknown. With a J-beta primer mix and a sample-barcoded 5' primer, a second PCR ran 7 to 11 cycles. TCRdb redid the calling of the 5' RACE reads with MiXCR, one entry per CDR3 protein. The data contain 1.5 million to 2 million distinct CDR3 sequences, about 32% of them seen just once; the ten biggest clones take up around 10%. Caucasian, healthy and from Russia, the donors were aged between roughly 6 and 95. The CDR3 runs 15 residues. Germline-derived CDR1 and CDR2 are MNHEY and SMNVEV (reference sequence). This sample is drawn from a study of blood T cells in healthy people across ages. Study findings and constraints: Age advanced and TCR beta diversity per million T cells fell, roughly linearly. Any conclusive comparison of naive versus antigen-experienced cells was prevented by using unsorted PBMCs.

The chain couples TRBV27 to TRBJ2-4; a weak D match, TRBD2 (7 bases). The end of the DNA aligns better with TRBJ2-5, so the J call may be wrong. Sequenced: blood. The source is a woman aged 25-40 years in good health. CDR3 sequence (DNA): TGTGCCAGCAGTTTGAAGCGGGACATCCAAGAGACCCAGTACTTC. It translates to CASSLKRDIQETQYF.